The entry below describes one T cell receptor beta chain. The antigen is unknown. The germline gives CDR1 MNHNS, CDR2 SASEGT. CDR3 length: 14 amino acids. Trimming cost V 8 bases and J 0 bases, with 11 bases left between them. The data were taken from a study of cytomegalovirus exposure and HLA in healthy donors. Amplification used 60 Vbeta primers and 13 Jbeta primers. Clones were sequenced by immunoSEQ multiplex PCR, and TCRdb holds only the in-frame ones, with some missing. The repertoire holds about 140,000 clones, with roughly 70% as singletons. Whole-study results and caveats: Earlier analysis yielded a pattern in which most TCR beta V segments were productive about 90% or about 30% of the time.

Sequenced: PBMCs. The clonotype comes from a man in his fifties or sixties in good health and CMV-seropositive. This chain connects TRBV6-1 to TRBJ2-4, with D maybe TRBD2 (6 bases). CDR3: CASGGFVAKNIQYF. The CDR3 nucleotides are TGTGCCAGCGGAGGGTTCGTAGCCAAAAACATTCAGTACTTC.